The text below deals with one T cell receptor beta chain. Germline CDR1 reads SGHRS; CDR2 reads YFSETQ. The germline V and J ends were trimmed by 2 bases and 5 bases, with 8 bases remaining between them. The CDR3 has 14 amino acids. These data are taken from a study of blood T cell repertoires in COVID-19. TCRdb's table, derived via immunoSEQ multiplex PCR, lists solely in-frame clones and lacks some. The sample carries roughly 200,000 clones, 65% to 90% recorded once. The sequence came from a man older than 75 with acute or convalescent COVID-19. V and J are TRBV5-1 and TRBJ1-6, with a tentative D call TRBD1 (5 bases). The sequenced material came from peripheral blood. In nucleotides, the CDR3 is TGCGCCAGCAGCTTAGGACATAATAATTCACCCCTCCACTTT. The encoded protein is CASSLGHNNSPLHF.